The entry below describes one T cell receptor (beta chain). The V gene lost 7 bases and the J gene lost 2 bases, with 14 bases spanning the gap. Germline V CDR1 and CDR2: SGHRS, YFSETQ. CDR3 length: 14 amino acids. The assay was immunoSEQ multiplex PCR, and TCRdb's table has in-frame clones only and misses some. Of fewer than 80,000 clones in the sample, roughly 89% were seen once. These data come from a study of blood T cell repertoires in COVID-19. The material sequenced was peripheral blood. The sequence was collected from a woman aged 45 to 65 with active COVID-19. V usage is TRBV5-1 and J usage is TRBJ2-3, with a weak D call TRBD1 (6 bases). CDR3 residues: CASGTDSFTDTQYF. The CDR3 coding sequence is TGCGCCAGCGGAACGGACAGCTTCACAGATACGCAGTATTTT.